Listed below are T cell receptor beta chains from one sample, sequenced in a study of CD8 T cells in ankylosing spondylitis. Using its own MiXCR run on the 5' RACE reads, TCRdb lists one record per CDR3 protein. Found here are 750,000 to 850,000 distinct CDR3 sequences, about 12% of them singletons; the top ten hold approximately 0.5%. What was sequenced was blood, either unsorted or a sorted T cell fraction (not recorded which). The receptors come from a male donor with ankylosing spondylitis. The CDR3 runs from the conserved cysteine through the conserved F or W. The D gene is left open where the match is weak. Expanded clones get a size class; other rows say once, few or many, or leave the size out.

clone size: few; V gene: TRBV12-3/TRBV12-4; J gene: TRBJ2-7; D gene: NA; CDR3 protein: CASSFDLARAQYF; CDR3 DNA: TGTGCCAGCAGTTTCGACCTCGCAAGGGCACAGTACTTC
clone size: many; V gene: TRBV20-1; J gene: TRBJ1-5; D gene: NA; CDR3 protein: CSARDQNQPQHF; CDR3 DNA: TGCAGTGCTAGAGACCAGAATCAGCCCCAGCATTTT
clone size: few; V gene: TRBV6-5; J gene: TRBJ2-7; D gene: NA; CDR3 protein: CASSYSRAAYEQYF; CDR3 DNA: TGTGCCAGCAGTTACTCTCGGGCAGCCTACGAGCAGTACTTC
clone size: few; V gene: TRBV28; J gene: TRBJ2-2; D gene: TRBD1; CDR3 protein: CASSFSGTGVTGELFF; CDR3 DNA: TGTGCCAGCAGTTTCTCGGGGACAGGGGTGACCGGGGAGCTGTTTTTT
clone size: NA; V gene: TRBV20-1; J gene: TRBJ1-1; D gene: NA; CDR3 protein: CSAEGEDRRAFF; CDR3 DNA: TGCAGTGCCGAAGGGGAGGACCGACGAGCTTTCTTT
clone size: few; V gene: TRBV12-3/TRBV12-4; J gene: TRBJ1-5; D gene: NA; CDR3 protein: CASSSGEVSNQPQHF; CDR3 DNA: TGTGCCAGCAGTTCAGGGGAAGTAAGCAATCAGCCCCAGCATTTT
clone size: NA; V gene: TRBV20-1; J gene: TRBJ2-2; D gene: TRBD2; CDR3 protein: CSAILAGVSHGELFF; CDR3 DNA: TGCAGTGCTATCCTAGCGGGAGTATCACACGGGGAGCTGTTTTTT
clone size: few; V gene: TRBV12-3/TRBV12-4; J gene: TRBJ1-2; D gene: NA; CDR3 protein: CASSWTEGYGYTF; CDR3 DNA: TGTGCCAGCAGCTGGACGGAAGGCTATGGCTACACCTTC
clone size: few; V gene: TRBV7-2; J gene: TRBJ1-1; D gene: NA; CDR3 protein: CASSLGGETEAFF; CDR3 DNA: TGTGCCAGCAGCTTAGGAGGGGAGACTGAAGCTTTCTTT
clone size: NA; V gene: TRBV3-1; J gene: TRBJ2-1; D gene: NA; CDR3 protein: CASSPGGWGANGKVQFF; CDR3 DNA: TGTGCCAGCAGCCCCGGAGGGTGGGGGGCCAACGGCAAGGTGCAGTTCTTC
clone size: NA; V gene: TRBV4-2; J gene: TRBJ2-2; D gene: NA; CDR3 protein: CASSQGSGLANTGELFF; CDR3 DNA: TGTGCCAGCAGCCAAGGGAGCGGACTGGCGAACACCGGGGAGCTGTTTTTT
clone size: few; V gene: TRBV7-2; J gene: TRBJ1-2; D gene: NA; CDR3 protein: CASSPSWWDYGYTF; CDR3 DNA: TGTGCCAGCAGTCCCAGTTGGTGGGACTATGGCTACACCTTC
clone size: few; V gene: TRBV10-3; J gene: TRBJ2-5; D gene: NA; CDR3 protein: CAIKSGDSDPGTQYF; CDR3 DNA: TGTGCCATCAAATCGGGGGACAGCGACCCGGGGACCCAGTACTTC
clone size: few; V gene: TRBV20-1; J gene: TRBJ2-5; D gene: NA; CDR3 protein: CSASNYLGSQETQYF; CDR3 DNA: TGCAGTGCTAGCAACTACCTTGGGTCCCAAGAGACCCAGTACTTC
clone size: few; V gene: TRBV12-3/TRBV12-4; J gene: TRBJ2-7; D gene: TRBD1; CDR3 protein: CASSPRQGSSYEQYF; CDR3 DNA: TGTGCCAGCAGTCCCCGACAGGGAAGCTCCTACGAGCAGTACTTC
clone size: NA; V gene: TRBV7-6; J gene: TRBJ2-1; D gene: TRBD2; CDR3 protein: CASSWAGTSGYNEQFF; CDR3 DNA: TGTGCCAGCAGCTGGGCCGGGACTAGCGGCTACAATGAGCAGTTCTTC
clone size: NA; V gene: TRBV5-1; J gene: TRBJ2-1; D gene: NA; CDR3 protein: CASSSSPGPSWNNEQFF; CDR3 DNA: TGCGCCAGCAGCTCCTCTCCGGGACCCAGCTGGAACAATGAGCAGTTCTTC
clone size: few; V gene: TRBV11-3; J gene: TRBJ1-1; D gene: NA; CDR3 protein: CASSFGTLTEAFF; CDR3 DNA: TGTGCCAGCAGCTTCGGGACACTCACTGAAGCTTTCTTT
clone size: NA; V gene: TRBV20-1; J gene: TRBJ1-4; D gene: NA; CDR3 protein: CSAEDGATNEKLFF; CDR3 DNA: TGCAGTGCAGAGGACGGCGCAACTAATGAAAAACTGTTTTTT
clone size: NA; V gene: TRBV11-2; J gene: TRBJ1-2; D gene: NA; CDR3 protein: CASSFGVGTQLQVGYTF; CDR3 DNA: TGTGCCAGCAGCTTCGGGGTCGGGACCCAACTCCAAGTTGGCTACACCTTC
clone size: many; V gene: TRBV5-5; J gene: TRBJ2-2; D gene: NA; CDR3 protein: CASSFLGAGELFF; CDR3 DNA: TGTGCCAGCAGCTTTTTGGGGGCCGGGGAGCTGTTTTTT
clone size: few; V gene: TRBV4-2; J gene: TRBJ2-3; D gene: NA; CDR3 protein: CASSQDLRGRFTQYF; CDR3 DNA: TGTGCCAGCAGCCAAGACCTTAGGGGGAGGTTTACGCAGTATTTT
clone size: NA; V gene: TRBV6-2/TRBV6-3; J gene: TRBJ2-3; D gene: NA; CDR3 protein: CASSQTKDGTRQYF; CDR3 DNA: TGTGCCAGCAGTCAGACCAAGGACGGGACACGGCAGTATTTT
clone size: many; V gene: TRBV29-1; J gene: TRBJ1-1; D gene: NA; CDR3 protein: CSVDGLGTEAFF; CDR3 DNA: TGCAGCGTTGACGGCCTAGGGACTGAAGCTTTCTTT
clone size: few; V gene: TRBV4-3; J gene: TRBJ2-5; D gene: TRBD1; CDR3 protein: CASSAGDRIQETQYF; CDR3 DNA: TGCGCCAGCAGCGCTGGGGACAGAATCCAAGAGACCCAGTACTTC
clone size: many; V gene: TRBV7-9; J gene: TRBJ1-6; D gene: NA; CDR3 protein: CASSPSEYSPLHF; CDR3 DNA: TGTGCCAGCAGCCCATCGGAGTATTCACCCCTCCACTTT
clone size: few; V gene: TRBV2; J gene: TRBJ1-1; D gene: NA; CDR3 protein: CAQRGNTEAFF; CDR3 DNA: TGTGCCCAGCGGGGGAACACTGAAGCTTTCTTT
clone size: many; V gene: TRBV12-3/TRBV12-4; J gene: TRBJ2-7; D gene: NA; CDR3 protein: CASSLSLGGSSYEQYF; CDR3 DNA: TGTGCCAGCAGTTTGTCTTTAGGGGGTAGCTCCTACGAGCAGTACTTC
clone size: many; V gene: TRBV5-1; J gene: TRBJ2-1; D gene: NA; CDR3 protein: CASGHNEQFF; CDR3 DNA: TGCGCCAGCGGTCACAATGAGCAGTTCTTC
clone size: many; V gene: TRBV20-1; J gene: TRBJ2-5; D gene: TRBD1; CDR3 protein: CSAPRLQGAQETQYF; CDR3 DNA: TGCAGTGCGCCGAGATTACAGGGGGCCCAAGAGACCCAGTACTTC
clone size: NA; V gene: TRBV4-3; J gene: TRBJ2-7; D gene: TRBD2; CDR3 protein: CASSQDPPSGGRYEQYF; CDR3 DNA: TGCGCCAGCAGCCAAGACCCGCCTAGCGGGGGCCGCTACGAGCAGTACTTC
clone size: NA; V gene: TRBV3-1; J gene: TRBJ1-2; D gene: NA; CDR3 protein: CASSPGSHHYGYTF; CDR3 DNA: TGTGCCAGCAGCCCAGGGAGCCACCACTATGGCTACACCTTC
clone size: NA; V gene: TRBV20-1; J gene: TRBJ2-3; D gene: NA; CDR3 protein: CSARDTLTAPDTQYF; CDR3 DNA: TGCAGTGCGAGAGACACCCTCACCGCACCAGATACGCAGTATTTT
clone size: NA; V gene: TRBV20-1; J gene: TRBJ2-7; D gene: NA; CDR3 protein: CSAARDTSSYEQYF; CDR3 DNA: TGCAGTGCTGCCAGGGACACCAGCTCCTACGAGCAGTACTTC
clone size: many; V gene: TRBV12-3/TRBV12-4; J gene: TRBJ1-1; D gene: NA; CDR3 protein: CASSPSNTEAFF; CDR3 DNA: TGTGCCAGCAGTCCCTCGAACACTGAAGCTTTCTTT
clone size: NA; V gene: TRBV24-1; J gene: TRBJ2-1; D gene: TRBD1; CDR3 protein: CATSDTGTGGIDEQFF; CDR3 DNA: TGTGCCACCAGTGACACCGGGACAGGGGGCATCGATGAGCAGTTCTTC
clone size: few; V gene: TRBV7-2; J gene: TRBJ2-5; D gene: TRBD2; CDR3 protein: CASSRTSIGATQYF; CDR3 DNA: TGTGCCAGCAGCCGGACTAGCATAGGGGCCACCCAGTACTTC
clone size: NA; V gene: TRBV4-2; J gene: TRBJ1-1; D gene: NA; CDR3 protein: CASSQVRGKDTEAFF; CDR3 DNA: TGTGCCAGCAGCCAAGTTAGGGGTAAGGACACTGAAGCTTTCTTT
clone size: NA; V gene: TRBV20-1; J gene: TRBJ1-1; D gene: NA; CDR3 protein: CSARRSVLWQLQNTEAFF; CDR3 DNA: TGCAGTGCTAGAAGGTCGGTTCTTTGGCAGTTACAGAACACTGAAGCTTTCTTT
clone size: NA; V gene: TRBV4-1; J gene: TRBJ1-5; D gene: NA; CDR3 protein: CASSQIPLTSLRQPQHF; CDR3 DNA: TGCGCCAGCAGCCAGATACCCCTAACATCTTTAAGGCAGCCCCAGCATTTT
clone size: few; V gene: TRBV20-1; J gene: TRBJ1-1; D gene: NA; CDR3 protein: CSASTVTMNTEAFF; CDR3 DNA: TGCAGTGCCTCGACAGTTACAATGAACACTGAAGCTTTCTTT
clone size: NA; V gene: TRBV5-1; J gene: TRBJ1-6; D gene: TRBD1; CDR3 protein: CASSTGQGKNSPLHF; CDR3 DNA: TGCGCCAGCAGCACGGGACAGGGAAAAAATTCACCCCTCCACTTT
clone size: NA; V gene: TRBV5-1; J gene: TRBJ2-7; D gene: NA; CDR3 protein: CASSPGLRDSSYEQYF; CDR3 DNA: TGCGCCAGCAGCCCGGGACTCCGGGACTCCTCCTACGAGCAGTACTTC
clone size: NA; V gene: TRBV7-2; J gene: TRBJ2-2; D gene: TRBD1; CDR3 protein: CASGVQGAGTGELFF; CDR3 DNA: TGTGCCAGTGGGGTACAGGGGGCAGGGACCGGGGAGCTGTTTTTT
clone size: NA; V gene: TRBV20-1; J gene: TRBJ2-5; D gene: TRBD2; CDR3 protein: CSARARREGPVETQYF; CDR3 DNA: TGCAGTGCTAGAGCGCGGCGGGAGGGCCCGGTAGAGACCCAGTACTTC
clone size: NA; V gene: TRBV6-2/TRBV6-3; J gene: TRBJ2-7; D gene: NA; CDR3 protein: CASSYSAGRFYEQYF; CDR3 DNA: TGTGCCAGCAGTTACTCGGCAGGACGATTCTACGAGCAGTACTTC
clone size: many; V gene: TRBV4-2; J gene: TRBJ2-1; D gene: TRBD2; CDR3 protein: CASSHPGRGHEWTSGLYNEQFF; CDR3 DNA: TGTGCCAGCAGCCACCCGGGCAGGGGGCACGAATGGACTAGCGGACTTTACAATGAGCAGTTCTTC
clone size: few; V gene: TRBV24-1; J gene: TRBJ2-3; D gene: NA; CDR3 protein: CATSDPGRGDRRHTQYF; CDR3 DNA: TGTGCCACCAGTGATCCCGGCCGGGGAGATCGACGACATACGCAGTATTTT
clone size: NA; V gene: TRBV5-1; J gene: TRBJ2-7; D gene: NA; CDR3 protein: CASSSQQGPYEQYF; CDR3 DNA: TGCGCCAGCAGCTCCCAACAGGGACCCTACGAGCAGTACTTC
clone size: few; V gene: TRBV29-1; J gene: TRBJ2-7; D gene: NA; CDR3 protein: CSVWSPDSYEQYF; CDR3 DNA: TGCAGCGTTTGGTCTCCAGACTCCTACGAGCAGTACTTC
clone size: few; V gene: TRBV20-1; J gene: TRBJ2-7; D gene: TRBD2; CDR3 protein: CSARDGAGGPNEQYF; CDR3 DNA: TGCAGTGCTAGAGATGGAGCGGGAGGGCCAAACGAGCAGTACTTC
clone size: NA; V gene: TRBV20-1; J gene: TRBJ2-7; D gene: NA; CDR3 protein: CSASSSALTYEQYF; CDR3 DNA: TGCAGTGCTAGTTCTAGCGCCCTAACCTACGAGCAGTACTTC
clone size: NA; V gene: TRBV7-3; J gene: TRBJ2-2; D gene: NA; CDR3 protein: CASSSGGELFF; CDR3 DNA: TGTGCCAGCAGCTCAGGCGGGGAGCTGTTTTTT